These 4 T cell receptor beta chains originate from one sample sequenced in a study of tumor-infiltrating lymphocytes in primary liver carcinoma. Co-extraction of both nucleic acids (RNA and DNA) used roughly 19-33 mg of unsorted bulk tissue. The researchers produced TCR beta cDNA from around 500 ng total RNA with a constant-region primer. Researchers made the TCR beta libraries by running three nested multiplex PCR rounds with slightly modified ARM-PCR. TRBV1-TRBV30 forward primers and a C-beta reverse primer were used in the first two PCR rounds, which each ran for approximately 11 cycles. TCRdb independently ran MiXCR on the multiplex PCR reads; one entry per CDR3 protein. This table has more than 85,000 distinct CDR3 sequences, roughly 80% appearing once. Source material: liver tumor tissue from sampling region 3. As for subset: tumor region T3, left-lateral pole. These receptors were taken from a man aged 35 to 55 with primary liver carcinoma and hepatitis B virus infection.

In regard to this clonotype: Mismatch with germline at one junction end may stem from a read error. V usage is TRBV12-3 or TRBV12-4 and J usage is TRBJ2-3; no clear D gene. The CDR3 is 15 residues long. The CDR3 protein is CASSLDSGSERAQFF. CDR3 coding DNA: TGTGCCAGCAGTTTAGATTCCGGCAGCGAGCGCGCGCAGTTTTTT.

Concerning this clonotype: The junction and the germline gene differ at one end; a read error may be behind it. V gene TRBV4-3 combines with J gene TRBJ2-7; tentative D call: TRBD1 (6 bases). Germline assignment: CDR1 LGHNA and CDR2 YSLEER. The CDR3 loop spans 15 amino acids. The CDR3 region is CVSSQDLTGSYEQYF. The CDR3 DNA is TGCGTCAGCAGCCAAGACCTGACAGGCTCCTACGAGCAGTATTTC.

To note about this clonotype: The junction departs from germline at one end; a sequencing error may be responsible. The genes are TRBV6-1 and TRBJ2-6, with D perhaps matching TRBD1 (6 bases). Germline V gene lookup returns CDR1 MNHNS and CDR2 SASEGT. The length of the CDR3 is 17 residues. The CDR3, as DNA: TGTGCCAGCAATGCCCGGGACACAATCTCTGGGGCCAAGGTCCTGACTTTC. Amino acids: CASNARDTISGAKVLTF.

On this clonotype: Sequence at one end of the junction differs from germline and may be a read error. The chain is built from TRBV4-3 and TRBJ1-1, with D perhaps TRBD1 (5 bases). The CDR3 sequence is 16 residues long. Germline V gene lookup returns CDR1 LGHNA and CDR2 YSLEER. The CDR3 sequence: CVSSPVGGGLNTEAFF. CDR3 nucleotide sequence: TGCGTCAGCAGCCCTGTGGGCGGGGGATTGAACACTGAAGCTTTCTTT.